The sequence of this TCR beta chain was determined in a study of response to subunit inactivated influenza vaccine. Points from the study as a whole: New T cells are recruited in small numbers by each seasonal influenza vaccination, according to the authors' suggestion.

The length of the CDR3 is 16 residues. The germline V gene has CDR1 DFQATT and CDR2 SNEGSKA (reference sequence). The J segment lost 2 bases and the V segment lost 7 bases, leaving 6 bases of the junction unmatched. TCRdb used MiXCR to reprocess the RT-PCR reads, holding one entry per CDR3 protein. Among more than 150,000 distinct CDR3 sequences, around a tenth were seen once, and the ten largest hold about a tenth. As to this clonotype: Its antigen remains unknown.

The receptor comes from a man in his fifties or sixties who received an inactivated influenza vaccine. J is TRBJ2-1 and V is TRBV20-1, with 15 positions matching TRBD2. The sample consisted of non-naive T cells sorted from PBMCs, taken on the day of vaccination. The CDR3 is CSGEGLAGGPYNEQFF. In DNA, the CDR3 is TGCAGTGGCGAGGGACTAGCGGGAGGACCCTACAATGAGCAGTTCTTC.